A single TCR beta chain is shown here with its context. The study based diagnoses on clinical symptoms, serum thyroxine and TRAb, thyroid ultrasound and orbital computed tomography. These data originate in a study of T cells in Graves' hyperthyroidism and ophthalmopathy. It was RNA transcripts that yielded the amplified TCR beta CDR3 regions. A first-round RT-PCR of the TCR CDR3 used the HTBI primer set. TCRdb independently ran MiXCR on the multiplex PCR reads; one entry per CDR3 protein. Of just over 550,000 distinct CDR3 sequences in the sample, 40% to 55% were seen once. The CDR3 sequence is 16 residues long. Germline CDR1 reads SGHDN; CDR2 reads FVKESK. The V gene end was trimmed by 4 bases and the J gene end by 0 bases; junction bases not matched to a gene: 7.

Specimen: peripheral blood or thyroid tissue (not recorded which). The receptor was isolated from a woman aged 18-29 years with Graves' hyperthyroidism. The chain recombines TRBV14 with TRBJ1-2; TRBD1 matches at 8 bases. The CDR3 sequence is CASSLYEQGANYGYTF. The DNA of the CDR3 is TGTGCCAGCAGCCTATACGAACAGGGGGCTAACTATGGCTACACCTTC.